These 21 T cell receptor beta chains share one sample of origin, sequenced in a study of cytotoxic CD8 clonotypes in ibrutinib-treated CLL. Measured with immunoSEQ multiplex PCR; TCRdb has only the in-frame clones, and not every one. The table records around 250,000 clones, roughly 74% of them present only once. The specimen comprised PBMCs, sampled after 24 months of ibrutinib treatment. The receptors were sampled from a human donor with chronic lymphocytic leukemia.

V gene TRBV6-5 combines with J gene TRBJ2-7; maybe TRBD1 (5 bases). Germline CDR1 is MNHEY and CDR2 is SVGAGI. This CDR3 is 12 amino acids long. V shed 2 bases and J shed 5 bases, with 7 bases lying between them. The CDR3 sequence is CASSYVRDEQYF. DNA for the CDR3: TGTGCCAGCAGTTACGTCAGGGACGAGCAGTACTTC.

V usage is TRBV6-5 and J usage is TRBJ1-2, with 7 bases lining up with TRBD1. Germline V lookup: CDR1 MNHEY, CDR2 SVGAGI. The CDR3 is made up of 14 amino acids. With 6 bases clipped from V and 7 bases from J, the junction kept 11 bases outside the gene matches. The CDR3 protein is CASRDRRDSSGYTF. The CDR3 DNA reads as TGTGCCAGCAGAGACCGTAGGGACAGTTCTGGCTACACCTTC.

This rearrangement joins TRBV9 to TRBJ2-5; D might be TRBD1 (5 bases). Trimming took 0 bases from V and 4 from J, leaving 13 bases between them. CDR3 length equals 15 residues. Germline lookup yields CDR1 SGDLS and CDR2 YYNGEE. The CDR3 reads CASSVAENTGETQYF. The CDR3 nucleotides are TGTGCCAGCAGCGTAGCTGAAAATACAGGAGAGACCCAGTACTTC.

This clone has more than one count but fewer than ten. The genes are TRBV30 and TRBJ2-1, with D maybe TRBD2 (6 bases). V was pared by 5 bases and J by 7 bases, with 9 bases between. Germline values: CDR1 GTSNPN, CDR2 SVGIG (reference sequence). This CDR3 contains 11 residues. CDR3 in DNA: TGTGCCTGGGGCCGGGGGAATGAGCAGTTCTTC. It yields the protein CAWGRGNEQFF. Complete variable domain (other parts from reference TRBV30 and TRBJ2-1): SQTIHQWPATLVQPVGSPLSLECTVEGTSNPNLYWYRQAAGRGLQLLFYSVGIGQISSEVPQNLSASRPQDRQFILSSKKLLLSDSGFYLCAWGRGNEQFFGPGTRLTVL.

This clone was counted at least ten times. The chain has TRBV25-1 and TRBJ2-7, with a possible D match to TRBD2 (6 bases). Looked up from germline, CDR1 is MGHDK and CDR2 is SYGVNS. V lost 4 bases and J 4 bases, leaving 17 bases between the germline ends. This CDR3 spans 15 amino acids. CDR3 amino acids: CASSARLESGYEQYF. In DNA, the CDR3 is TGTGCCAGCAGTGCCCGACTAGAAAGTGGATACGAGCAGTACTTC.

The V call is TRBV27, the J call TRBJ2-7, with D perhaps TRBD2 (6 bases). The germline V gene has CDR1 MNHEY and CDR2 SMNVEV (reference sequence). There are 13 residues in the CDR3. Between the trimmed V and J ends, which lost 6 bases and 4 bases, there was a span of 13 bases. DNA of the CDR3: TGTGCCAGCAGGAAAGGGACTGTTTACGAGCAGTACTTC. Protein product: CASRKGTVYEQYF.

The J gene is TRBJ2-7, the V gene TRBV7-2, with D unresolved. The V and J ends lost 0 bases and 3 bases respectively, with 9 bases between them. CDR1 SGHTA and CDR2 FQGNSA come from the germline V gene. The CDR3 covers 14 residues. The CDR3 loop reads CASSLALGHYEQYF. The CDR3, as DNA: TGTGCCAGCAGCTTAGCGCTAGGCCACTACGAGCAGTACTTC.

This chain links TRBV5-1 with TRBJ1-1, with D possibly being TRBD1 (6 bases). The V end was cut by 7 bases, the J end by 1 base, with 11 bases between. CDR1 and CDR2 from the germline V gene are SGHRS and YFSETQ. The CDR3 is made up of 13 amino acids. The CDR3 protein is CASREGENTEAFF. CDR3 sequence (DNA): TGCGCCAGCCGGGAGGGGGAGAACACTGAAGCTTTCTTT.

The J gene is TRBJ2-7, the V gene TRBV29-1; 7 bases are a match to TRBD2. J was trimmed by 0 bases and V by 4 bases; bases with no gene match: 3. The V gene's germline CDR1 is SQVTM and CDR2 ANQGSEA. The CDR3 loop spans 13 amino acids. DNA of the CDR3: TGCAGCGTTGTAACTAGCGCCTCCTACGAGCAGTACTTC. Protein sequence: CSVVTSASYEQYF.

This chain links TRBV6-5 with TRBJ2-7; possible D gene TRBD1, 6 bases. The CDR3 length is 15 residues. Germline values: CDR1 MNHEY, CDR2 SVGAGI. V was pared by 7 bases and J by 0 bases, with 16 bases between. CDR3 sequence: CASKTSTGDSYEQYF. The CDR3 DNA is TGTGCCAGCAAGACTTCGACAGGAGACTCCTACGAGCAGTACTTC.

The chain employs TRBV5-1 and TRBJ1-5; D uncertain. Germline V CDR1 and CDR2: SGHRS, YFSETQ. With 0 bases removed from V and 5 bases from J, the gap between germline ends came to 9 bases. The CDR3 has 14 amino acids. The CDR3 nucleotides read TGCGCCAGCAGCTTGGCAGTGGGCTATCAGCCCCAGCATTTT. It codes for CASSLAVGYQPQHF.

This clone was seen a handful of times. V and J are TRBV28 and TRBJ1-2; D remains unclear. Germline V gene sequence: CDR1 MDHEN, CDR2 SYDVKM. The CDR3 runs 11 residues. V shed 9 bases and J shed 4 bases, with 9 bases lying between them. CDR3 region: CASSSSYGYTF. The CDR3 DNA reads as TGTGCCAGTTCTTCGTCCTATGGCTACACCTTC.

As regards this clone: At one boundary the junction diverges from the germline segment, which might be a read error. This chain connects TRBV7-7 to TRBJ2-3, with 10 positions matching TRBD2. CDR3 length: 13 amino acids. The germline CDR1 and CDR2 sequences are SSHAT and FNYEAQ (reference sequence). In DNA form, the CDR3 reads TGTGCTAGCAGCGGGGGGGAGTCAGATACGCAGTATTTT. It specifies CASSGGESDTQYF.

This chain connects TRBV6-1 to TRBJ2-7; TRBD1 aligns across 7 bases. J was trimmed by 3 bases and V by 6 bases; bases with no gene match: 5. Germline loops: CDR1 MNHNS, CDR2 SASEGT. The CDR3 is made up of 13 amino acids. CDR3 coding DNA: TGTGCCAGCAGCCCGGGACAGCTCTACGAGCAGTACTTC. It codes for CASSPGQLYEQYF.

V gene TRBV21-1 combines with J gene TRBJ1-2; TRBD1, the table's D call, was not compared with the DNA. TRBV21-1 is flagged as a pseudogene. CDR3 size: 12 residues. CDR3 in amino acids: CASRQGASGYTF. CDR3 nucleotide sequence: TGTGCCAGTCGACAGGGGGCATCTGGCTACACCTTC.

This chain connects TRBV6-6 to TRBJ2-7; TRBD1 matches 9 bases. The germline V gene has CDR1 MNHNY and CDR2 SVGAGI (reference sequence). Trimming cost V 0 bases and J 5 bases; bases outside gene matches: 8. This CDR3 spans 16 amino acids. CDR3: CASSYSSGQGLHEQYF. As DNA, the CDR3 is TGTGCCAGCAGTTACTCATCCGGACAGGGGTTACACGAGCAGTACTTC.

V usage is TRBV5-1 and J usage is TRBJ2-7; no clear D gene. Trimming stripped 0 bases from V and 6 bases from J, with 4 bases between. Germline V gene lookup returns CDR1 SGHRS and CDR2 YFSETQ. The CDR3 has 11 amino acids. DNA of the CDR3: TGCGCCAGCAGCTTGGGGGCCGAGCAGTACTTC. This gives the protein CASSLGAEQYF.

The rearrangement links TRBV11-2 to TRBJ2-1; the D gene is possibly TRBD1 (5 bases). Germline V gene lookup returns CDR1 SGHAT and CDR2 FQNNGV. Trimming took off 0 bases at V and 3 bases at J, with 9 bases between the two ends. The CDR3 covers 15 residues. CDR3 region: CASSLDQGYYNEQFF. For the CDR3, the DNA is TGTGCCAGCAGCTTAGATCAGGGCTACTACAATGAGCAGTTCTTC.

This sequence joins TRBV5-1 and TRBJ1-1, with 8 bases identical to TRBD1. The junction had 13 bases not matched to a gene; V was cut back by 3 bases and J by 6 bases. CDR1 is SGHRS, CDR2 YFSETQ, per germline. The CDR3 is 16 amino acids. CDR3 nucleotide sequence: TGCGCCAGCAGCTCCGGACAGGGAAGCGTAAACGCTGAAGCTTTCTTT. This gives the protein CASSSGQGSVNAEAFF.

The chain links TRBV19 to TRBJ1-3; D is unclear. This CDR3 has 13 amino acids. Germline V gene data show CDR1 as LNHDA and CDR2 as SQIVND (reference sequence). V lost 7 bases to trimming and J lost 0 bases, with 7 bases between them. CDR3 sequence reads: CASTRSSGNTIYF. In DNA form, the CDR3 reads TGTGCCAGTACTAGGAGCTCTGGAAACACCATATATTTT.

This chain joins TRBV18 and TRBJ2-1; 13 bases are shared with TRBD2. Trimming at V came to 11 bases and at J to 9 bases, leaving 7 bases not matched to a gene. The CDR3 extends over 13 amino acids. Germline V CDR1 and CDR2: KGHSH, LQKENI. CDR3 in DNA: TGTGCCCATCGGACTAGCGGGAGCGGTGAGCAGTTCTTC. Translation gives CAHRTSGSGEQFF.